Listed below are T cell receptor beta chains from one sample, sequenced in a study of blood T cell repertoires in COVID-19. Libraries were prepared by immunoSEQ multiplex PCR; TCRdb keeps only in-frame clonotypes and omits some of them. This table has more than 30,000 clones, 70% to 90% appearing once. The source material was peripheral blood. These receptor sequences come from a man in his 60s with active COVID-19. Both conserved end residues are part of each CDR3. D genes are given only for firm matches. Some rows have no size entry. The others give once, few or many, or a class for an expanded clone.

j_gene	d_gene	abundance	v_gene	CDR3nt	CDR3aa
TRBJ1-1	NA	NA	TRBV27	TGTGCCAGCAGTTTCGGACAGAGCACTGAAGCTTTCTTT	CASSFGQSTEAFF
TRBJ1-1	NA	NA	TRBV11-1	TGTGCCAGCAGCTTGGATCGAGGCGGGAGAGGTGAAGCTTTCTTT	CASSLDRGGRGEAFF
TRBJ1-1	NA	NA	TRBV6-6	TGTGCCAGCAGTTACTCACAGGAGAACACTGAAGCTTTCTTT	CASSYSQENTEAFF
TRBJ2-5	NA	NA	TRBV10-1	TGCGCCAGCAGTGTTGCGGGAGAGACCCAGTACTTC	CASSVAGETQYF
TRBJ1-2	NA	NA	TRBV19	TGTGCCAGTAGTTCAGTCCCGGGACACAGAAACTATGGCTACACCTTC	CASSSVPGHRNYGYTF
TRBJ2-2	TRBD1	NA	TRBV19	TGTGCCAGTAGTGGACAGGGGGCCGGGGAGCTGTTTTTT	CASSGQGAGELFF
TRBJ1-3	NA	NA	TRBV7-2	TGTGCCAGCAGCTTAGTACGGCCAGGGACAACTGGAAACACCATATATTTT	CASSLVRPGTTGNTIYF
TRBJ2-7	NA	NA	TRBV6-1	TGTGCCAGCAGTGAAGACAGGGCCCTGTACGAGCAGTACTTC	CASSEDRALYEQYF
TRBJ1-2	NA	NA	TRBV5-6	TGTGCCAGCAGCACCGGTGCGGGGGACTATGGCTACACCTTC	CASSTGAGDYGYTF
TRBJ2-7	NA	NA	TRBV6-6	TGTGCCAGCAGTTACTCTCCCCGGGAAAGCTCCTACGAGCAGTACTTC	CASSYSPRESSYEQYF
TRBJ2-7	TRBD1	few	TRBV6-1	TGTGCCAGCAGTGAATACAGGGGGTCTTACGAGCAGTACTTC	CASSEYRGSYEQYF
TRBJ2-2	NA	NA	TRBV2	TGTGCCAGCACTATATCATCTTTCCGGGGTTCCGGGGAGCTGTTTTTT	CASTISSFRGSGELFF
TRBJ2-7	NA	NA	TRBV6-5	TGTGCCAGCAGATCGGAGGGGGCCAAGAACGAGCAGTACTTC	CASRSEGAKNEQYF
TRBJ2-3	NA	NA	TRBV28	TGTGCCAGCAGCCTCGAGGGAGATAAGACTAGCACAGATACGCAGTATTTT	CASSLEGDKTSTDTQYF
TRBJ2-3	TRBD2	NA	TRBV5-1	TGCGCCAGCAGCAAGCCCGGGACTAGCGGCACAGATACGCAGTATTTT	CASSKPGTSGTDTQYF
TRBJ2-7	NA	NA	TRBV5-1	TGCGCCAGCAGCTTGGGGGTCGGGGTACCCGACTACGAGCAGTACTTC	CASSLGVGVPDYEQYF
TRBJ1-1	TRBD1	NA	TRBV29-1	TGCAGCGGCCGACAGGGCGGGAACACTGAAGCTTTCTTT	CSGRQGGNTEAFF
TRBJ2-5	TRBD2	NA	TRBV29-1	TGCAGCGTTGATCCCGGGACTAGCGGGAGCTATGAGACCCAGTACTTC	CSVDPGTSGSYETQYF
TRBJ2-3	NA	NA	TRBV7-6	TGTGCCAGCAGCCGCAGGGGAAGCAACACAGATACGCAGTATTTT	CASSRRGSNTDTQYF
TRBJ1-2	TRBD1	NA	TRBV6-5	TGTGCCAGCAGTCCGGGACAGAGCTATGGCTACACCTTC	CASSPGQSYGYTF
TRBJ2-2	NA	few	TRBV11-3	TGTGCCAGCAGCTTAGGATCGGACACCGGGGAGCTGTTTTTT	CASSLGSDTGELFF
TRBJ1-1	NA	NA	TRBV5-4	TGTGCCAGCAGCTTGGTGAGGGGAGGCCCCTTGAACACTGAAGCTTTCTTT	CASSLVRGGPLNTEAFF
TRBJ1-1	NA	NA	TRBV5-8	TGTGCCAGCAGCTTCCGGCCCTGGACGGGGAAGAACACTGAAGCTTTCTTT	CASSFRPWTGKNTEAFF
TRBJ2-5	NA	NA	TRBV4-1	TGCGCCAGCAGCCGAGACCCCAGTCAAGAGACCCAGTACTTC	CASSRDPSQETQYF